This TCR beta chain was sequenced for a study of OX40 agonist ivuxolimab in advanced cancers. Study information: Three patients had partial responses: one hepatocellular carcinoma, two cutaneous melanoma.

V was shortened by 5 bases and J by 7 bases, with 18 bases between the two germline ends. The CDR3 has 14 amino acids. The germline gives CDR1 SGHTA, CDR2 FQGNSA. Clones were sequenced by immunoSEQ multiplex PCR, and TCRdb holds only the in-frame ones, with some missing. The sample lists 60,000 to 90,000 clones; roughly 85% were seen once. The receptor's source is an adult with an advanced solid tumor such as melanoma, head and neck, liver or kidney cancer. The material was CD4+ or CD8+ T cells sorted from blood, obtained in a trial of the OX40 agonist ivuxolimab. The chain links TRBV7-2 to TRBJ2-7; the D gene is possibly TRBD2 (5 bases). The CDR3 DNA follows: TGTGCCAGCAGCCCCCCCCGAGCGGAGAAGGAGCAGTACTTC. Amino acid sequence: CASSPPRAEKEQYF.